Given below is one T cell receptor (beta chain) in context. This sample was included in a study of blood T cell repertoires in COVID-19. On the study more broadly: Samples taken during acute and convalescent COVID-19 were collected in the United States, Italy and Spain. PBMCs, B-cell-depleted T cells, or T cells were the source of the cDNA or gDNA that made up the material.

Assay used: immunoSEQ multiplex PCR; TCRdb lists only in-frame clones, some missing. The sample lists some 320,000 clones, more than 70% occurring once. Germline loops: CDR1 PRHDT, CDR2 FYEKMQ (reference sequence). V lost 5 bases and J lost 1; bases outside the gene matches: 6. The CDR3 sequence is 16 residues long. This sequence was found in a woman younger than 45 who had recovered from COVID-19. The sequencing sample was made of peripheral blood. The chain is built from TRBV13 and TRBJ2-5, with 11 bases matching TRBD2. The CDR3 region has the DNA TGTGCCAGCAGCCCCCAGACTAGCGGGGTCCAAGAGACCCAGTACTTC. Protein product: CASSPQTSGVQETQYF.